The entry below describes one T cell receptor beta chain. The data stem from a study of blood T cell repertoires in COVID-19. Study background: Sites in the United States, Italy and Spain provided acute and convalescent COVID-19 samples.

This CDR3 is built from 15 residues. The V end lost 0 bases, the J end lost 1 base, and 11 bases lay between the germline ends. Germline V gene lookup returns CDR1 SGHRS and CDR2 YFSETQ. This table comes from immunoSEQ multiplex PCR, and its TCRdb copy is limited to in-frame clones, with some not included. The repertoire holds some 240,000 clones, with around four fifths as singletons. The chain combines TRBV5-1 with TRBJ2-7; D may be TRBD2 (6 bases). Input material: peripheral blood. This clonotype originated in a woman aged 55-70 years with active or convalescent COVID-19. CDR3 residues: CASSLAGGMSYEQYF. CDR3 nucleotides: TGCGCCAGCAGCTTGGCCGGGGGAATGTCCTACGAGCAGTACTTC.